A single sample is the source of the 18 T cell receptor beta chains below, sequenced in a study of cytomegalovirus exposure and HLA in healthy donors. Amplification used 60 Vbeta primers and 13 Jbeta primers. The method was immunoSEQ multiplex PCR; TCRdb's version includes in-frame clones alone and lacks a portion of them. The sample holds 120,000 to 150,000 clones, over 70% seen once. Sequenced: PBMCs. These receptors were taken from a man aged 18-30 years in good health and CMV-seronegative.

In its sample, this clone was seen a few times. This chain uses TRBV4-3 with TRBJ1-1, with D unresolved. Per the germline V gene, CDR1 is LGHNA and CDR2 is YSLEER. The V end was cut by 2 bases, the J end by 1 base, with 5 bases between. The CDR3 contains 13 residues. CDR3 amino acids: CASSQTANTEAFF. The CDR3, as DNA: TGCGCCAGCAGCCAAACAGCGAACACTGAAGCTTTCTTT.

This clone appeared a single time. The V and J genes are TRBV6-4 and TRBJ2-2; perhaps TRBD2 as D (6 bases). Germline CDR1 reads MRHNA; CDR2 reads SNTAGT. The V gene lost 2 bases and the J gene lost 6 bases, with 13 bases spanning the gap. This CDR3 has 15 amino acids. The CDR3 spells CASSDRGDSPGELFF. The CDR3 coding sequence is TGTGCCAGCAGTGACCGAGGGGACTCCCCCGGGGAGCTGTTTTTT.

This clone was counted only a few times. The chain employs TRBV2 and TRBJ1-4; a possible D gene is TRBD1 (6 bases). Trimming left V 0 bases short and J 8 bases short, with 7 bases between. Looked up from germline, CDR1 is SNHLY and CDR2 is FYNNEI. The CDR3 sequence is 13 residues long. The CDR3 loop reads CASSEARGEKLFF. Written as DNA, the CDR3 is TGTGCCAGCAGTGAAGCCAGGGGCGAAAAACTGTTTTTT.

The rearrangement links TRBV5-4 to TRBJ1-2, with D unresolved. V was shortened by 0 bases and J by 7 bases, with 16 bases between the two germline ends. The CDR3 contains 15 residues. CDR1 and CDR2 from the germline V gene are SGHNT and YYREEE (reference sequence). This chain's CDR3 is CASSLERVGFGGYTF. CDR3 DNA: TGTGCCAGCAGCTTGGAGCGGGTGGGTTTCGGTGGCTACACCTTC.

The V gene is TRBV19, the J gene TRBJ1-2; a possible D gene is TRBD1 (5 bases). Germline CDR1 LNHDA, CDR2 SQIVND (reference sequence). This CDR3 comprises 15 residues. Trimming pared 3 bases from V and 0 bases from J, leaving 11 bases between. CDR3 region: CASSIPQGPNYGYTF. CDR3 DNA: TGTGCCAGTAGTATTCCCCAGGGCCCTAACTATGGCTACACCTTC.

V is TRBV30 and J is TRBJ1-2, with 9 nucleotides matching TRBD1. V lost 3 bases, J lost 7 bases, and 3 bases stayed unmatched. The CDR3 loop spans 12 amino acids. Per the germline V gene, CDR1 is GTSNPN and CDR2 is SVGIG (reference sequence). In DNA form, the CDR3 reads TGTGCCTGGAGGGAGGGACAGGGTGGCTACACCTTC. This translates into CAWREGQGGYTF. The variable domain in full, with the rest retrieved from reference TRBV30 and TRBJ1-2, is SQTIHQWPATLVQPVGSPLSLECTVEGTSNPNLYWYRQAAGRGLQLLFYSVGIGQISSEVPQNLSASRPQDRQFILSSKKLLLSDSGFYLCAWREGQGGYTFGSGTRLTVV.

This clone was found once. The chain joins TRBV7-2 to TRBJ2-7, with 11 bases that match TRBD1. Germline CDR1 and CDR2: SGHTA and FQGNSA. J lost 4 bases, V lost 6 bases, and 8 bases had no gene match. CDR3 length: 15 amino acids. The CDR3 DNA is TGTGCCAGCAGTTCGGACAGGGGGCTTCTTTACGAGCAGTACTTC. It codes for CASSSDRGLLYEQYF. Full variable domain (missing parts from reference TRBV7-2 and TRBJ2-7): GAGVSQSPSNKVTEKGKDVELRCDPISGHTALYWYRQSLGQGLEFLIYFQGNSAPDKSGLPSDRFSAERTGGSVSTLTIQRTQQEDSAVYLCASSSDRGLLYEQYFGPGTRLTVT.

This sequence joins TRBV9 and TRBJ1-4; the match to TRBD1 covers 9 bases. CDR1 is SGDLS and CDR2 is YYNGEE in the germline V gene. Germline trimming cut 3 bases from V and 7 bases from J; bases unmatched to any gene: 4. CDR3 length: 14 residues. The CDR3 protein is CASSAGTGLEKLFF. Written as DNA, the CDR3 is TGTGCCAGCAGCGCCGGGACAGGGCTTGAAAAACTGTTTTTT.

Notes on this clone: The identical CDR3 is also encoded by other nucleotide sequences in the sample. The chain combines TRBV5-6 with TRBJ2-7; tentative D call: TRBD2 (5 bases). The CDR3 loop spans 12 amino acids. In germline, CDR1 is SGHDT, CDR2 YYEEEE. V lost 2 bases and J lost 6, with 9 bases in between. Here the CDR3 reads CASSLSGLEQYF. As DNA, the CDR3 is TGTGCCAGCAGCTTAAGCGGTCTCGAGCAGTACTTC.

The chain carries TRBV6-5 and TRBJ2-1; 7 nucleotides line up with TRBD1. CDR1 and CDR2 (germline): MNHEY, SVGAGI. With V trimmed by 5 bases and J by 2 bases, 3 bases remained unmatched. CDR3 length equals 14 residues. In nucleotides, the CDR3 is TGTGCCAGCAGTCCCGGGACAGCCTACAATGAGCAGTTCTTC. Protein sequence: CASSPGTAYNEQFF.

This clone occurred once. The chain recombines TRBV9 with TRBJ1-3; no reliable D call. This CDR3 has 14 amino acids. V was shortened by 4 bases and J by 0 bases, with 8 bases between the two germline ends. The germline CDR1 and CDR2 sequences are SGDLS and YYNGEE. The CDR3 region is CASSPYGSGNTIYF. The CDR3 DNA follows: TGTGCCAGCAGCCCTTACGGCTCTGGAAACACCATATATTTT. The complete variable domain, with remaining parts taken from reference TRBV9 and TRBJ1-3, reads DSGVTQTPKHLITATGQRVTLRCSPRSGDLSVYWYQQSLDQGLQFLIQYYNGEERAKGNILERFSAQQFPDLHSELNLSSLELGDSALYFCASSPYGSGNTIYFGEGSWLTVV.

The V gene is TRBV11-2, the J gene TRBJ2-5; 7 nucleotides align to TRBD2. V gave up 1 base and J gave up 5 bases; unmatched junction bases: 10. The V gene's germline CDR1 is SGHAT and CDR2 FQNNGV. The CDR3 extends over 16 amino acids. CDR3 DNA sequence: TGTGCCAGCAGCTTAGTGGGGACGCTGGGAGGGGAGACCCAGTACTTC. Protein sequence: CASSLVGTLGGETQYF.

The table lists this clone with a few counts. This sequence joins TRBV6-1 and TRBJ1-1; 10 nucleotides align to TRBD1. The germline CDR1 and CDR2 sequences are MNHNS and SASEGT. The ends lost 6 bases at V and 4 bases at J; junction bases unmatched: 8. CDR3 length: 15 amino acids. CDR3: CASRDGTGDATEAFF. Written as DNA, the CDR3 is TGTGCCAGCAGGGACGGGACAGGGGACGCCACTGAAGCTTTCTTT.

The CDR3 here is CASSAAGNEQYF. CDR3 DNA sequence: TGTGCCAGCAGCGCGGCCGGGAACGAGCAGTACTTC. This chain links TRBV7-9 with TRBJ2-7, with D perhaps matching TRBD2 (5 bases). This CDR3 has 12 residues. Germline V gene data show CDR1 as SEHNR and CDR2 as FQNEAQ (reference sequence). V was cut by 5 bases and J by 5 bases, with 10 bases left in between.

V is TRBV27 and J is TRBJ2-7, with D tentatively TRBD2 (6 bases). The germline V gene encodes CDR1 MNHEY and CDR2 SMNVEV (reference sequence). This CDR3 has 17 amino acids. The V gene lost 3 bases and the J gene lost 0 bases, with 18 bases spanning the gap. CDR3 sequence: CASSLSYPGGSSYEQYF. The DNA for the CDR3 is TGTGCCAGCAGTTTGAGCTACCCTGGGGGGAGCTCCTACGAGCAGTACTTC.

This sequence joins TRBV7-2 and TRBJ2-1; 13 positions agree with TRBD2. This CDR3 region has 15 residues. Trimming at V came to 6 bases and at J to 10 bases, leaving 9 bases not matched to a gene. The V gene's germline CDR1 is SGHTA and CDR2 FQGNSA. CDR3 region: CASRLAGGPSGEQFF. The CDR3 DNA reads TGTGCCAGCAGACTAGCGGGGGGGCCCTCTGGAGAGCAGTTCTTC.

V and J are TRBV12-5 and TRBJ1-2, with 8 bases that match TRBD1. CDR1 and CDR2 (germline): LGHNT, FRNRAP. The CDR3 runs to 15 residues. Trimming took 0 bases from V and 2 from J; bases not matched to a gene: 2. In DNA form, the CDR3 reads TGTGCTAGTGGTTTGGTGCGGGACAGGAACTATGGCTACACCTTC. Residues: CASGLVRDRNYGYTF.

A few counts support this clone. The V gene is TRBV7-6, the J gene TRBJ2-7, with TRBD1 identical over 10 bases. This CDR3 comprises 18 residues. Germline V gives CDR1 SGHVS, CDR2 FNYEAQ. V lost 5 bases and J lost 4; bases outside the gene matches: 17. CDR3 DNA sequence: TGTGCCAGCAGCCCAAGGGACCCGAGACAGGGGGCGGGGTACGAGCAGTACTTC. Translated, it gives CASSPRDPRQGAGYEQYF.